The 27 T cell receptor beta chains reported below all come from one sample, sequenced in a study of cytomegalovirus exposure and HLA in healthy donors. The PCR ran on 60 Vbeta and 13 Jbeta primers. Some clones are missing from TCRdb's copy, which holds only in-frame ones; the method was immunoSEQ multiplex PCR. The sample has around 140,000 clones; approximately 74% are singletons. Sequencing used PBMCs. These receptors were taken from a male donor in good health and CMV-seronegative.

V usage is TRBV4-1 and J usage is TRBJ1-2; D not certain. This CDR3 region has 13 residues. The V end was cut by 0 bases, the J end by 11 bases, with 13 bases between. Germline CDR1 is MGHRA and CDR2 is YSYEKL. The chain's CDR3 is CASSQEGRELYTF. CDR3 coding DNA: TGCGCCAGCAGCCAAGAGGGGAGGGAATTATACACCTTC.

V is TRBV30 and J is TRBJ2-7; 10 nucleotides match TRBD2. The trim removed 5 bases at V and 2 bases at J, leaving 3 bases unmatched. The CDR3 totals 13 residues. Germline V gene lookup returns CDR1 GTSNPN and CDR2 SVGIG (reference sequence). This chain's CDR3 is CAWRTSGAYEQYF. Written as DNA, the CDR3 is TGTGCCTGGCGGACTAGCGGAGCCTACGAGCAGTACTTC. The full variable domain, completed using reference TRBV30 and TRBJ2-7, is SQTIHQWPATLVQPVGSPLSLECTVEGTSNPNLYWYRQAAGRGLQLLFYSVGIGQISSEVPQNLSASRPQDRQFILSSKKLLLSDSGFYLCAWRTSGAYEQYFGPGTRLTVT.

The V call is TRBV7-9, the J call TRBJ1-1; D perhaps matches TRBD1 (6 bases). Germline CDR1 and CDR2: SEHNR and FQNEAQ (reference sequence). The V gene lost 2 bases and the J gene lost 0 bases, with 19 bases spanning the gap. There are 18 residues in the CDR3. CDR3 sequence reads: CASSLSSLDRPMNTEAFF. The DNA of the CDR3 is TGTGCCAGCAGCTTATCGTCATTAGACAGGCCGATGAACACTGAAGCTTTCTTT.

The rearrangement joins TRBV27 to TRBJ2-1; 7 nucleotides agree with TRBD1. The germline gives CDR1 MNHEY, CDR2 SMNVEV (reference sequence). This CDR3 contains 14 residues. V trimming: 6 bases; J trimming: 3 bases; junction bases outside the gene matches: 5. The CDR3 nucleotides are TGTGCCAGCAGCCGGACAGGTCGCTACAATGAGCAGTTCTTC. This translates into CASSRTGRYNEQFF.

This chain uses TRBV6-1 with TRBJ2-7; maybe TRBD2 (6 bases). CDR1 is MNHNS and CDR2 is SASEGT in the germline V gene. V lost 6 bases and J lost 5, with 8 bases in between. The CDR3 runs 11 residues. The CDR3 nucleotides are TGTGCCAGCAGGCGGGGTCACGAGCAGTACTTC. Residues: CASRRGHEQYF.

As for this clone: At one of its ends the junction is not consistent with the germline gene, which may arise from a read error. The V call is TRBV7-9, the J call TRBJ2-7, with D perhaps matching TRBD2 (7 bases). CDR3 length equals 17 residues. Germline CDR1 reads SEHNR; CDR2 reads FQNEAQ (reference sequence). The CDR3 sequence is CSSNPMEGGSLRYEQYF. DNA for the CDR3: TGTTCCAGCAATCCGATGGAGGGGGGGAGCTTAAGGTACGAGCAGTACTTC.

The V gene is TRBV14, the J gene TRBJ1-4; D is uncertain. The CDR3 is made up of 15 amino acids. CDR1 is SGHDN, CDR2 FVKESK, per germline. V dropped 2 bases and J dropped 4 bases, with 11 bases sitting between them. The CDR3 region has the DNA TGTGCCAGCAGCCAAACTCGAGTATATAATGAAAAACTGTTTTTT. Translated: CASSQTRVYNEKLFF.

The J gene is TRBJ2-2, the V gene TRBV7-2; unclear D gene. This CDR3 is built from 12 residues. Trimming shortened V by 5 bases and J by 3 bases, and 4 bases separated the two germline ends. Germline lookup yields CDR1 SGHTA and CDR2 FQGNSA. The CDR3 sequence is CASSPYTGELFF. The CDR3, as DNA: TGTGCCAGCAGCCCTTACACCGGGGAGCTGTTTTTT.

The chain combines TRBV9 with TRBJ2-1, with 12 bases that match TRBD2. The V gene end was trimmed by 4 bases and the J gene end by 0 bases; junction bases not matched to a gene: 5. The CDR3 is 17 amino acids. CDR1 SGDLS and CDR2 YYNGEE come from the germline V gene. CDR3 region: CASSTGLAGNSYNEQFF. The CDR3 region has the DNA TGTGCCAGCAGCACGGGACTAGCGGGTAACTCCTACAATGAGCAGTTCTTC.

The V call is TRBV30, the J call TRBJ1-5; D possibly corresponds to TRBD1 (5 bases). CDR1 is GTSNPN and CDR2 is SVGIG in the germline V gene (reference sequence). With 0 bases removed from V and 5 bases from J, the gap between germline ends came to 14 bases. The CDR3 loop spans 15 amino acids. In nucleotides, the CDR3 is TGTGCCTGGAGTGTAGGAGGGACTTGGCATCAGCCCCAGCATTTT. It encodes CAWSVGGTWHQPQHF. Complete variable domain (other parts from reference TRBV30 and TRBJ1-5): SQTIHQWPATLVQPVGSPLSLECTVEGTSNPNLYWYRQAAGRGLQLLFYSVGIGQISSEVPQNLSASRPQDRQFILSSKKLLLSDSGFYLCAWSVGGTWHQPQHFGDGTRLSIL.

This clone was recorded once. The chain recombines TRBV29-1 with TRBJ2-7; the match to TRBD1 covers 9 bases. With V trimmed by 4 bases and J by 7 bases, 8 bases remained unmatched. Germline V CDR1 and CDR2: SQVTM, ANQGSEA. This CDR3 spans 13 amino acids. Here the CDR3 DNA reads TGCAGCGTTGCCCCGGGACAGGGCCTTGAGCAGTACTTC. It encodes CSVAPGQGLEQYF.

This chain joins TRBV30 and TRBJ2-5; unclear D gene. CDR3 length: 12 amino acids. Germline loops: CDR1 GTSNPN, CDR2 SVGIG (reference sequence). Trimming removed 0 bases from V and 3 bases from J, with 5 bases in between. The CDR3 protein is CAWSVQKETQYF. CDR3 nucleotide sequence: TGTGCCTGGAGTGTACAGAAAGAGACCCAGTACTTC.

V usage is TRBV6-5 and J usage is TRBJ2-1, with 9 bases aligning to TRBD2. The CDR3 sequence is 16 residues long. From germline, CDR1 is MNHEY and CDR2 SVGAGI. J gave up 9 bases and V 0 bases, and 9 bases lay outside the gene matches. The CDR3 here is CASSYSSGGPFTEQFF. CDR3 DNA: TGTGCCAGCAGTTACTCTAGCGGGGGCCCTTTTACTGAGCAGTTCTTC.

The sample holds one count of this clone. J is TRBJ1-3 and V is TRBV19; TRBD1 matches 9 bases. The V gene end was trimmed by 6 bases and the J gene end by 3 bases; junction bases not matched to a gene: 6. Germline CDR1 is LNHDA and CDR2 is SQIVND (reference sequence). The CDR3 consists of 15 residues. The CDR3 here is CASSQGQGIGNTIYF. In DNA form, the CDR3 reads TGTGCCAGTAGCCAGGGACAGGGTATTGGAAACACCATATATTTT. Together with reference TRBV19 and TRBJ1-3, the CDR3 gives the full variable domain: DGGITQSPKYLFRKEGQNVTLSCEQNLNHDAMYWYRQDPGQGLRLIYYSQIVNDFQKGDIAEGYSVSREKKESFPLTVTSAQKNPTAFYLCASSQGQGIGNTIYFGEGSWLTVV.

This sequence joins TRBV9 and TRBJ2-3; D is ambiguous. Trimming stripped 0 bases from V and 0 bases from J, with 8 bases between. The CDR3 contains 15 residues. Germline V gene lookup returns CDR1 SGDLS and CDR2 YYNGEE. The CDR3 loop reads CASSVGAPSTDTQYF. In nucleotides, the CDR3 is TGTGCCAGCAGCGTAGGGGCCCCTAGCACAGATACGCAGTATTTT. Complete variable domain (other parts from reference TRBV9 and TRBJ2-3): DSGVTQTPKHLITATGQRVTLRCSPRSGDLSVYWYQQSLDQGLQFLIQYYNGEERAKGNILERFSAQQFPDLHSELNLSSLELGDSALYFCASSVGAPSTDTQYFGPGTRLTVL.

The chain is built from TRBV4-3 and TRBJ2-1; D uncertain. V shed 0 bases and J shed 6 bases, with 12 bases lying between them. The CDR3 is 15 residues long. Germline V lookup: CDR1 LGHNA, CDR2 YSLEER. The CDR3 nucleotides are TGCGCCAGCAGCCAAGATGTAGCCAGAGCCAATGAGCAGTTCTTC. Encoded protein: CASSQDVARANEQFF.

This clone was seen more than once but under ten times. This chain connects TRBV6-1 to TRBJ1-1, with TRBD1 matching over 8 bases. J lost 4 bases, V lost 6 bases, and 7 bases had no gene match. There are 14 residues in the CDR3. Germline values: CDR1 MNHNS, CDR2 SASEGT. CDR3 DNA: TGTGCCAGCAGCTTTGACAGGGGAGGCACTGAAGCTTTCTTT. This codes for CASSFDRGGTEAFF.

The CDR3 DNA reads as TGCGCCAGCAGCGACTCCCCGCATCGAAATGAAAAACTGTTTTTT. Translating it yields CASSDSPHRNEKLFF. The chain recombines TRBV5-1 with TRBJ1-4; unclear D gene. With 4 bases removed from V and 5 bases from J, the gap between germline ends came to 15 bases. In germline, CDR1 is SGHRS, CDR2 YFSETQ. The CDR3 runs 15 residues. Supplemented by reference TRBV5-1 and TRBJ1-4, the full variable domain reads KAGVTQTPRYLIKTRGQQVTLSCSPISGHRSVSWYQQTPGQGLQFLFEYFSETQRNKGNFPGRFSGRQFSNSRSEMNVSTLELGDSALYLCASSDSPHRNEKLFFGSGTQLSVL.

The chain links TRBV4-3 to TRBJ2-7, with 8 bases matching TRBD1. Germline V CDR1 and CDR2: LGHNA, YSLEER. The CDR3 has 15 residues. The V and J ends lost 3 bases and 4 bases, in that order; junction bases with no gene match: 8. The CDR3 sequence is CASSQDRDQEYEQYF. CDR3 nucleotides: TGCGCCAGCAGCCAGGACAGGGATCAAGAGTACGAGCAGTACTTC.

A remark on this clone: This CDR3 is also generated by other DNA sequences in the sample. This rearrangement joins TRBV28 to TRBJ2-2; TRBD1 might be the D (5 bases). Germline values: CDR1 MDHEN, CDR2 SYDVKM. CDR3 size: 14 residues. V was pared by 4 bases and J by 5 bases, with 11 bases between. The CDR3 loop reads CASSSSGNTGELFF. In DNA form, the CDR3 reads TGTGCCAGCAGTTCATCAGGGAATACCGGGGAGCTGTTTTTT.

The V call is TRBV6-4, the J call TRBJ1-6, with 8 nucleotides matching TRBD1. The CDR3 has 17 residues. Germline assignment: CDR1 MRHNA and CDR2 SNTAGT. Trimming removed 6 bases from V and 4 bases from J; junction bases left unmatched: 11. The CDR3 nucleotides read TGTGCCAGCAGGGATACTGGGACAGGCGGTTATAATTCACCCCTCCACTTT. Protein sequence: CASRDTGTGGYNSPLHF.

CDR3 sequence: CASSQDPGTASYNEQFF. The CDR3 DNA follows: TGCGCCAGCAGCCAAGATCCCGGGACAGCCTCCTACAATGAGCAGTTCTTC. V and J are TRBV4-3 and TRBJ2-1; the match to TRBD1 covers 7 bases. Germline CDR1 and CDR2: LGHNA and YSLEER. The CDR3 extends over 17 amino acids. Unmatched junction bases numbered 5, after V lost 0 bases and J lost 0 bases.

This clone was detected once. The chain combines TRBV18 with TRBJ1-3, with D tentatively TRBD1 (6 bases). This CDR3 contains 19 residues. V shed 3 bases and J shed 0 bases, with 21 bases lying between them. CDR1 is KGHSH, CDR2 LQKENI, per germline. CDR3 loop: CASSPLPDSLAYSGNTIYF. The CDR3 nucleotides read TGTGCCAGCTCACCCCTGCCGGACAGTTTAGCATACTCTGGAAACACCATATATTTT.

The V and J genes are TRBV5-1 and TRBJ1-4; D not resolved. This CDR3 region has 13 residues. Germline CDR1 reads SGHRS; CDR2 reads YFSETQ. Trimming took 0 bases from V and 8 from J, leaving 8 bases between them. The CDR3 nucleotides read TGCGCCAGCAGCTTGGAACTCACCGAAAAACTGTTTTTT. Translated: CASSLELTEKLFF. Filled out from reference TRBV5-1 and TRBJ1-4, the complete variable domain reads KAGVTQTPRYLIKTRGQQVTLSCSPISGHRSVSWYQQTPGQGLQFLFEYFSETQRNKGNFPGRFSGRQFSNSRSEMNVSTLELGDSALYLCASSLELTEKLFFGSGTQLSVL.

The CDR3 DNA is TGCGCCAGCAGTCATAGTCCCCCGGGGGGGTTATATTTT. Its protein product is CASSHSPPGGLYF. The genes are TRBV23-1 and TRBJ1-3; weak D call: TRBD1 (5 bases). TRBV23-1 is annotated as an ORF whose role is uncertain. The CDR3 covers 13 residues. With 3 bases removed from V and 14 bases from J, the gap between germline ends came to 17 bases.

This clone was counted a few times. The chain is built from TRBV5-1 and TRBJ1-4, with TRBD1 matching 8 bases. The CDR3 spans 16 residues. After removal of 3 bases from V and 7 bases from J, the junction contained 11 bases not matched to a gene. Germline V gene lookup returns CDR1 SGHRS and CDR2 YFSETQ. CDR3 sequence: CASSSTADRAGEKLFF. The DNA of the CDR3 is TGCGCCAGCAGCTCGACCGCGGACAGGGCCGGTGAAAAACTGTTTTTT.

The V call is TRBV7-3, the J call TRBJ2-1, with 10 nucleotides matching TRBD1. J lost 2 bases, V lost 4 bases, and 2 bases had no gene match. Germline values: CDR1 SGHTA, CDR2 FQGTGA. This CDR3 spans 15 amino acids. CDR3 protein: CASSSGTGAYNEQFF. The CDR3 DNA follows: TGTGCCAGCAGCTCCGGGACAGGGGCCTACAATGAGCAGTTCTTC.